A selection of T cell receptor beta chains follows, all from one sample in a study of regulatory T cells in long-lasting Graves disease. MiXCR, applied by TCRdb to the multiplex PCR reads, yields one record per CDR3 protein. The data contain 360,000 or so distinct CDR3 sequences, approximately 23% of them singletons. Specimen: peripheral blood mononuclear cells (PBMCs), collected when the disease was refractory, from a patient treated with antithyroid drugs. The receptors originated from a woman between 40 and 50 years old with Graves disease. Each CDR3 is given with its conserved first and last residue. The D gene is left open where the match is weak. Expanded clones are given a class, and other clones once, few, many or no size at all.

D: .
size: .
V: TRBV19
J: TRBJ1-5
DNA: TGTGCCAGTAGTATGCTGGGGCCAGGGGCTCAGCCCCAGCATTTT
CDR3: CASSMLGPGAQPQHF

D: .
size: few
V: TRBV6-1
J: TRBJ2-7
DNA: TGTGCCAGCAGTGTCTTAGGGGGATCCTACGAGCAGTACTTC
CDR3: CASSVLGGSYEQYF

D: .
size: many
V: TRBV15
J: TRBJ2-7
DNA: TGTGCCACCAGCAGGGCTAACAGGCCCTCCTACGAGCAGTACTTC
CDR3: CATSRANRPSYEQYF

D: TRBD1
size: .
V: TRBV2
J: TRBJ1-5
DNA: TGCGCCAGCAGCCCTACAGGGGGTGGCAATCAGCCCCAGCATTTT
CDR3: CASSPTGGGNQPQHF

D: TRBD2
size: many
V: TRBV11-2
J: TRBJ2-7
DNA: TGTGCCAGCAGCTTAGTAGCGGGAGTCGCCTACGAGCAGTACTTC
CDR3: CASSLVAGVAYEQYF

D: .
size: .
V: TRBV7-9
J: TRBJ2-7
DNA: TGTGTCAGCAGCTTGCTAGGTTCCTACGAGCAGTACTTC
CDR3: CVSSLLGSYEQYF

D: .
size: few
V: TRBV5-4
J: TRBJ2-7
DNA: TGTGCCAGCTCAAAATGGGACCGACCCTACGAGCAGTACTTC
CDR3: CASSKWDRPYEQYF

D: .
size: .
V: TRBV19
J: TRBJ2-2
DNA: TGTGCCAGTAGTGCTGTTGCAACCGGGGAGCTGTTTTTT
CDR3: CASSAVATGELFF

D: TRBD1
size: .
V: TRBV10-3
J: TRBJ2-7
DNA: TGTGCCATCAGTGAAGGACAGGGGGGGTTCTACGAGCAGTACTTC
CDR3: CAISEGQGGFYEQYF

D: .
size: .
V: TRBV7-9
J: TRBJ2-4
DNA: TGTGCCAGCAGCTTCAGCGGAGACCAAAACATTCAGTACTTC
CDR3: CASSFSGDQNIQYF

D: TRBD1
size: .
V: TRBV10-3
J: TRBJ1-2
DNA: TGTGCCATCAGTGGGCAGGAGGGACAGGAAGGCTGCACCTTC
CDR3: CAISGQEGQEGCTF

D: .
size: .
V: TRBV6-2/TRBV6-3
J: TRBJ2-2
DNA: TGTGCCAGCAGTTACGTGAACACCGGGGAGCTGTTTTTT
CDR3: CASSYVNTGELFF

D: .
size: few
V: TRBV7-2
J: TRBJ2-7
DNA: TGTGCCAGCAGCCTCGACCCCCAGAGCTCCTACGAGCAGTACTTC
CDR3: CASSLDPQSSYEQYF

D: .
size: few
V: TRBV29-1
J: TRBJ2-2
DNA: TGCAGCGTTGAAGGAGCGGCTGGTACCGGGGAGCTGTTTTTT
CDR3: CSVEGAAGTGELFF

D: TRBD1
size: .
V: TRBV27
J: TRBJ1-1
DNA: TGTGCCAGCAGTCCCAGGGACAGATTGAACACTGAAGCTTTCTTT
CDR3: CASSPRDRLNTEAFF

D: TRBD2
size: few
V: TRBV2
J: TRBJ2-3
DNA: TGTGCCAGCAGTGTAGCGGGAGGGGGCACGGATACGCAGTATTTT
CDR3: CASSVAGGGTDTQYF

D: TRBD2
size: many
V: TRBV11-2
J: TRBJ2-3
DNA: TGTGCCAGCAGCCACCCTGTGACTAGCGCGGGCACAGATACGCAGTATTTT
CDR3: CASSHPVTSAGTDTQYF

D: .
size: many
V: TRBV20-1
J: TRBJ2-1
DNA: TGCAGTGCTAGAGTCTCACAGAAGAGTAATGAGCAGTTCTTC
CDR3: CSARVSQKSNEQFF

D: TRBD1
size: .
V: TRBV25-1
J: TRBJ2-7
DNA: TGTGCCAGCACACAGGGGGATCGATACGAGCAGTACTTC
CDR3: CASTQGDRYEQYF

D: .
size: .
V: TRBV28
J: TRBJ2-6
DNA: TGTGCCAGCAGTTTGGGACACTGGGGCTCTGGGGCCAACGTCCTGACTTTC
CDR3: CASSLGHWGSGANVLTF

D: TRBD1
size: .
V: TRBV28
J: TRBJ1-6
DNA: TGTGCCAGCAGGCCCGGGACAGGGGCCTCACCCCTCCACTTT
CDR3: CASRPGTGASPLHF

D: TRBD1
size: many
V: TRBV6-1
J: TRBJ2-7
DNA: TGTGCCAGCAGGATCCTAGGACAGGGCCCCTACGAGCAGTACTTC
CDR3: CASRILGQGPYEQYF

D: .
size: .
V: TRBV5-5
J: TRBJ2-3
DNA: TGTGCCAGCAGCGGGGATGTCGGTACGCAGTATTTT
CDR3: CASSGDVGTQYF

D: .
size: many
V: TRBV12-3/TRBV12-4
J: TRBJ2-2
DNA: TGTGCCAGCAGTTTTAACGGAGGGAACACCGGGGAGCTGTTTTTT
CDR3: CASSFNGGNTGELFF

D: .
size: .
V: TRBV29-1
J: TRBJ2-7
DNA: TGCAGCGCTTTAAGGGGGATAGAGCAGTACTTC
CDR3: CSALRGIEQYF

D: .
size: many
V: TRBV2
J: TRBJ2-1
DNA: TGTGCCAGCAGTGAAGACCCCTCCTACAATGAGCAGTTCTTC
CDR3: CASSEDPSYNEQFF

D: .
size: many
V: TRBV10-3
J: TRBJ2-5
DNA: TGTGCCATCAGTGAAGTAAACCAAGAGACCCAGTACTTC
CDR3: CAISEVNQETQYF

D: TRBD2
size: many
V: TRBV6-1
J: TRBJ2-2
DNA: TGTGCCAGCAGGGATAGCGGGAGGGCCCTCGGCGGGGAGCTGTTTTTT
CDR3: CASRDSGRALGGELFF

D: .
size: many
V: TRBV28
J: TRBJ2-6
DNA: TGTGCCAGCAGTTTAAGGTGGATAGCGAAGAGGTCTGGGGCCAACGTCCTGACTTTC
CDR3: CASSLRWIAKRSGANVLTF

D: .
size: few
V: TRBV5-4
J: TRBJ2-5
DNA: TGTGCCAGCAGCTTCTTCCAAGGACAAGAGACCCAGTACTTC
CDR3: CASSFFQGQETQYF

D: .
size: few
V: TRBV29-1
J: TRBJ1-2
DNA: TGCAGCGTTGTTAAGGACCGGACGGAAAAAGCTAACTATGGCTACACCTTC
CDR3: CSVVKDRTEKANYGYTF

D: .
size: few
V: TRBV7-9
J: TRBJ2-7
DNA: TGTGCCAGCAGCCGACAGAGCCTTGGCTACGAGCAGTACTTC
CDR3: CASSRQSLGYEQYF

D: TRBD2
size: .
V: TRBV7-2
J: TRBJ2-3
DNA: TGTGCCAGCAGCCCCCGGAGGGGGACTAGCGCACATACGCAGTATTTT
CDR3: CASSPRRGTSAHTQYF

D: .
size: many
V: TRBV6-1
J: TRBJ1-5
DNA: TGTGCCAGCAGTGAAATCGGAAGCCAGCCCCAGCATTTT
CDR3: CASSEIGSQPQHF